The 17 T cell receptor beta chains listed next were all sequenced from one sample in a study of blood T cell repertoires in COVID-19. The assay was immunoSEQ multiplex PCR, and TCRdb's table has in-frame clones only and misses some. The sample holds roughly 150,000 clones, about 91% seen once. The sample taken for sequencing was peripheral blood. These receptors all come from a human donor in a cohort sampled during active COVID-19.

This chain connects TRBV5-4 to TRBJ1-5; D might be TRBD1 (6 bases). Germline lookup yields CDR1 SGHNT and CDR2 YYREEE (reference sequence). V lost 4 bases and J lost 0, with 17 bases in between. This CDR3 contains 17 residues. The CDR3 loop reads CASSLTPGHGSNQPQHF. The CDR3 bases are TGTGCCAGCAGCCTAACCCCGGGACATGGTAGCAATCAGCCCCAGCATTTT.

The V and J genes are TRBV11-2 and TRBJ2-7, with 7 positions matching TRBD1. CDR1 is SGHAT, CDR2 FQNNGV, per germline. This CDR3 has 15 amino acids. V dropped 5 bases and J dropped 2; count of bases not matched to a gene: 9. In DNA, the CDR3 is TGTGCCAGCAGCACTCGACAGGGTATCCCCTACGAGCAGTACTTC. It is translated as CASSTRQGIPYEQYF.

The V call is TRBV5-1, the J call TRBJ2-5; maybe TRBD2 (7 bases). CDR1 is SGHRS, CDR2 YFSETQ, per germline. The CDR3 contains 14 residues. V lost 0 bases and J 4 bases, leaving 10 bases between the germline ends. The CDR3 reads CASSLEGGPETQYF. CDR3 DNA: TGCGCCAGCAGCTTGGAGGGGGGGCCAGAGACCCAGTACTTC.

This clone occurred a few times. The chain recombines TRBV7-6 with TRBJ1-3; D gene unclear. The CDR3 spans 14 residues. Trimming stripped 2 bases from V and 4 bases from J, with 9 bases between. The germline V gene encodes CDR1 SGHVS and CDR2 FNYEAQ. Here the CDR3 DNA reads TGTGCCAGCAGCTTAAACGCGGAGGGAAACACCATATATTTT. Amino acid sequence: CASSLNAEGNTIYF. The whole variable domain, remainder taken from reference TRBV7-6 and TRBJ1-3, is GAGVSQSPRYKVTKRGQDVALRCDPISGHVSLYWYRQALGQGPEFLTYFNYEAQQDKSGLPNDRFSAERPEGSISTLTIQRTEQRDSAMYRCASSLNAEGNTIYFGEGSWLTVV.

In this sample, this clone turned up once. This rearrangement joins TRBV25-1 to TRBJ2-7, with TRBD1 matching 7 bases. The CDR3 is made up of 17 amino acids. The germline V gene encodes CDR1 MGHDK and CDR2 SYGVNS. V trimming: 0 bases; J trimming: 4 bases; junction bases outside the gene matches: 12. The DNA of the CDR3 is TGTGCCAGCAGTGAATACGGGGCAGGGACAGAGACTTACGAGCAGTACTTC. This gives the protein CASSEYGAGTETYEQYF.

J is TRBJ1-5 and V is TRBV10-3; tentative D call: TRBD1 (5 bases). Germline V CDR1 and CDR2: ENHRY, SYGVKD. This CDR3 comprises 15 residues. Trimming removed 0 bases at V and 6 bases at J, with 12 bases between. This CDR3 reads CAISESGGKGQPQHF. The CDR3, as DNA: TGTGCCATCAGTGAGTCGGGGGGGAAGGGTCAGCCCCAGCATTTT.

This chain joins TRBV6-4 and TRBJ1-4; tentatively, D is TRBD1 (6 bases). The CDR3 consists of 19 residues. CDR1 and CDR2 from the germline V gene are MRHNA and SNTAGT. Trimming stripped 4 bases from V and 11 bases from J, with 32 bases between. The CDR3 coding sequence is TGTGCCAGCAGTGTCAGGAAGGGGAGATTAATGAAGTTAAGGGGGAAACTGTTTTTT. Amino acid sequence: CASSVRKGRLMKLRGKLFF.

The genes are TRBV13 and TRBJ2-7, with TRBD1 identical over 8 bases. V shed 5 bases, J shed 4 bases, and the junction held 10 bases outside the gene matches. This CDR3 has 15 residues. Germline CDR1 reads PRHDT; CDR2 reads FYEKMQ (reference sequence). CDR3 in amino acids: CASSPADRVLYEQYF. The CDR3 coding sequence is TGTGCCAGCAGCCCCGCGGACAGGGTTCTGTACGAGCAGTACTTC.

The J gene is TRBJ2-6, the V gene TRBV6-5, with D maybe TRBD2 (5 bases). Trimming pared 2 bases from V and 2 bases from J, leaving 10 bases between. Germline values: CDR1 MNHEY, CDR2 SVGAGI. CDR3 length: 16 residues. Written as DNA, the CDR3 is TGTGCCAGCAGTTACCCCGGGGTAGCTGGGGCCAACGTCCTGACTTTC. This translates into CASSYPGVAGANVLTF.

This clone was seen once. This chain uses TRBV9 with TRBJ1-4; TRBD1 matches 11 bases. Per germline, CDR1 SGDLS and CDR2 YYNGEE. The V gene end was trimmed by 3 bases and the J gene end by 8 bases; junction bases not matched to a gene: 6. The CDR3 totals 15 residues. The CDR3 is CASSADRGRFEKLFF. The CDR3 DNA sequence: TGTGCCAGCAGCGCGGACAGGGGGCGATTCGAAAAACTGTTTTTT.

This clone came up once. V usage is TRBV5-6 and J usage is TRBJ1-3, with TRBD1 as a possible D gene (6 bases). The CDR3 is made up of 13 amino acids. V lost 3 bases and J 3 bases, leaving 7 bases between the germline ends. Germline CDR1 reads SGHDT; CDR2 reads YYEEEE. The CDR3, as DNA: TGTGCCAGCAGCTGGGACATTGGAAACACCATATATTTT. It encodes CASSWDIGNTIYF.

The chain employs TRBV15 and TRBJ2-5; D is ambiguous. Germline V CDR1 and CDR2: LNHNV, YYDKDF (reference sequence). Between the trimmed V and J ends, which lost 5 bases and 0 bases, there was a span of 10 bases. This CDR3 spans 14 amino acids. This CDR3 is CATSPLLYQETQYF. CDR3 DNA sequence: TGTGCCACCAGCCCCCTACTGTACCAAGAGACCCAGTACTTC.

This rearrangement joins TRBV15 to TRBJ2-7; maybe TRBD1 (6 bases). Per germline, CDR1 LNHNV and CDR2 YYDKDF (reference sequence). With 0 bases removed from V and 1 base from J, the gap between germline ends came to 13 bases. The CDR3 contains 16 residues. CDR3 coding DNA: TGTGCCACCAGCAGAGACACAGGGCTCTCATCCTACGAGCAGTACTTC. It encodes CATSRDTGLSSYEQYF.

The chain uses TRBV7-6 and TRBJ2-2; D is undetermined. This CDR3 is built from 13 residues. Trimming removed 1 base from V and 7 bases from J, with 7 bases in between. The germline V gene encodes CDR1 SGHVS and CDR2 FNYEAQ. In nucleotides, the CDR3 is TGTGCCAGCAGCTTAGGCAGACTCGGGGAGCTGTTTTTT. Its translation is CASSLGRLGELFF.

The V gene is TRBV5-1, the J gene TRBJ2-3, with a weak D call TRBD2 (6 bases). Germline lookup yields CDR1 SGHRS and CDR2 YFSETQ. The V and J ends lost 4 bases and 1 base respectively, with 16 bases between them. The CDR3 totals 16 residues. The CDR3 DNA reads as TGCGCCAGCAGCCCCCTGGGCGGGACCGGCACAGATACGCAGTATTTT. Encoded protein: CASSPLGGTGTDTQYF.

The chain has TRBV29-1 and TRBJ2-2; D possibly corresponds to TRBD2 (5 bases). CDR3 size: 14 residues. The germline CDR1 and CDR2 sequences are SQVTM and ANQGSEA. The V gene lost 3 bases and the J gene lost 2 bases, with 10 bases spanning the gap. The DNA of the CDR3 is TGCAGCGTTGATGCGCGGACTAACACCGGGGAGCTGTTTTTT. Its protein product is CSVDARTNTGELFF.

This chain joins TRBV6-2 or TRBV6-3 and TRBJ2-5; D remains unclear. Trimming removed 2 bases from V and 4 bases from J, with 5 bases in between. The CDR3 consists of 12 residues. Germline CDR1 and CDR2: MNHEY and SVGEGT. Here the CDR3 reads CASSYGRETQYF. CDR3 DNA: TGTGCCAGCAGTTACGGTAGAGAGACCCAGTACTTC.